A single sample is the source of the 16 T cell receptor beta chains below, sequenced in a study of shared clonotypes between healthy human individuals (dated by TCRdb to about 2020). Libraries were constructed by the immunoSEQ multiplex PCR assay. In its TCRdb copy, this immuneACCESS table keeps in-frame sequences only and misses some clones. Where compared with another copy, unresolved V genes explain less than half of these, and the others have no known cause. The sample profile shows 2.3 million or so clones; about 92% of them were found once. The ten largest clones take up approximately 0.4% of the sample. Sequences were obtained from naive CD4+ T cells from PBMCs. Taken with the paper, the label for cell subset or site translates to: CD45RA+ positively selected. The receptor source for this set is a young man in good health. Some clones in this sample may be carry-over from other donors' samples.

This clone appeared once. The chain has TRBV5-8 and TRBJ2-1; 11 bases are a match to TRBD1. Trimming took 4 bases from V and 8 from J; bases not matched to a gene: 8. The CDR3 runs 15 residues. CDR1 is SGHTS, CDR2 YDEGEE, per germline. The CDR3 is CASSPGTGGIDEQFF. For the CDR3, the DNA is TGTGCCAGCAGCCCCGGGACAGGGGGAATCGATGAGCAGTTCTTC.

The chain couples TRBV6-4 to TRBJ2-2, with 9 nucleotides matching TRBD1. After removal of 7 bases from V and 5 bases from J, the junction contained 8 bases not matched to a gene. Germline lookup yields CDR1 MRHNA and CDR2 SNTAGT. The CDR3 runs 15 residues. The CDR3 nucleotides read TGTGCCAGCAACAACAGGGGGCGCCGAACCGGGGAGCTGTTTTTT. As protein: CASNNRGRRTGELFF.

The chain links TRBV7-8 to TRBJ2-5; 7 bases are shared with TRBD1. The CDR3 covers 18 residues. Germline values: CDR1 SGHVS, CDR2 FQNEAQ. J lost 1 base, V lost 2 bases, and 13 bases had no gene match. This CDR3 is CASSLRAGGGLGQETQYF. The CDR3 region has the DNA TGTGCCAGCAGCTTAAGGGCAGGGGGTGGGCTGGGCCAAGAGACCCAGTACTTC.

This clone was picked up a small number of times. V is TRBV30 and J is TRBJ1-1, with 8 bases matching TRBD1. CDR3 length: 13 amino acids. Per the germline V gene, CDR1 is GTSNPN and CDR2 is SVGIG (reference sequence). The junction had 4 bases not matched to a gene; V was cut back by 6 bases and J by 1 base. CDR3 nucleotide sequence: TGTGCCTGTTCCAGGGGGCAGAACACTGAAGCTTTCTTT. Amino acids: CACSRGQNTEAFF.

The chain combines TRBV5-1 with TRBJ2-1; weak D call: TRBD2 (7 bases). This CDR3 contains 19 residues. Germline CDR1 is SGHRS and CDR2 is YFSETQ. V was cut by 4 bases and J by 5 bases, with 28 bases left in between. The DNA of the CDR3 is TGCGCCAGCAGCCCAACGGCGGGGGCTTTCGAGCATGGCGACAATGAGCAGTTCTTC. Amino acids: CASSPTAGAFEHGDNEQFF.

In this sample, this clone turned up once. The CDR3 is CATGRGGEGNQPQHF. The CDR3, as DNA: TGTGCCACCGGGCGAGGCGGGGAGGGCAATCAGCCCCAGCATTTT. The chain combines TRBV15 with TRBJ1-5; the D is unclear. The V and J ends lost 8 bases and 2 bases respectively, with 16 bases between them. CDR1 LNHNV and CDR2 YYDKDF come from the germline V gene (reference sequence). CDR3 length: 15 amino acids.

The table lists this clone with a count of one. The J gene is TRBJ2-3, the V gene TRBV5-6; D is possibly TRBD2 (5 bases). CDR1 and CDR2 from the germline V gene are SGHDT and YYEEEE. The CDR3 is made up of 15 amino acids. Deletions cut 1 base from V and 0 bases from J, with 9 bases between. The CDR3 here is CASSLSGSSTDTQYF. CDR3 in DNA: TGTGCCAGCAGCTTGAGCGGTTCTAGCACAGATACGCAGTATTTT.

Worth noting for this clone: At the DNA level, this CDR3 is encoded by other sequences in the same sample as well. The V and J genes are TRBV28 and TRBJ2-1; D is uncertain. V was cut by 6 bases and J by 0 bases, with 12 bases left in between. CDR1 and CDR2 (germline): MDHEN, SYDVKM. CDR3 length: 15 amino acids. CDR3: CASSPPAGSYNEQFF. The CDR3 nucleotides read TGTGCCAGCAGCCCCCCGGCCGGCTCCTACAATGAGCAGTTCTTC.

V gene TRBV12-5 combines with J gene TRBJ1-1, with D unclear. Deletions cut 2 bases from V and 1 base from J, with 5 bases between. This CDR3 has 13 residues. Germline V gene data show CDR1 as LGHNT and CDR2 as FRNRAP. CDR3 nucleotide sequence: TGTGCTAGTGGTTTGCAGGAGAACACTGAAGCTTTCTTT. It translates to CASGLQENTEAFF.

The chain carries TRBV2 and TRBJ2-2, with D hard to call. CDR3 length equals 13 residues. V lost 2 bases and J 8 bases, leaving 9 bases between the germline ends. From germline, CDR1 is SNHLY and CDR2 FYNNEI. CDR3 protein: CASSELVTGELFF. CDR3 nucleotide sequence: TGTGCCAGCAGTGAACTAGTGACGGGGGAGCTGTTTTTT.

This chain links TRBV7-2 with TRBJ1-1; a weak D match, TRBD1 (6 bases). Trimming removed 7 bases at V and 5 bases at J, with 17 bases between. The CDR3 has 14 amino acids. Germline V gene data show CDR1 as SGHTA and CDR2 as FQGNSA. CDR3 region: CASKKDPTGTEAFF. CDR3 bases: TGTGCCAGCAAAAAAGACCCAACAGGGACTGAAGCTTTCTTT.

The J gene is TRBJ1-3, the V gene TRBV15; tentatively, D is TRBD1 (5 bases). The V gene's germline CDR1 is LNHNV and CDR2 YYDKDF (reference sequence). Trimming took 0 bases from V and 0 from J, leaving 21 bases between them. There are 20 residues in the CDR3. The CDR3 nucleotides read TGTGCCACCAGCAGAGATGGGGGTTGGGGAGGACGACTCTCTGGAAACACCATATATTTT. Protein: CATSRDGGWGGRLSGNTIYF.

As concerns this clone: Additional DNA sequences in this sample encode the identical CDR3. The rearrangement links TRBV7-2 to TRBJ1-1; D gene ambiguous. The V gene's germline CDR1 is SGHTA and CDR2 FQGNSA. CDR3 length: 12 residues. Deletions cut 5 bases from V and 4 bases from J, with 8 bases between. The CDR3 nucleotides read TGTGCCAGCAGCCTCCCCGGCACTGAAGCTTTCTTT. Translation gives CASSLPGTEAFF.

This sequence joins TRBV5-1 and TRBJ2-2; D gene ambiguous. The CDR3 is 14 residues long. V lost 4 bases to trimming and J lost 2 bases, with 9 bases between them. Germline loops: CDR1 SGHRS, CDR2 YFSETQ. The DNA for the CDR3 is TGCGCCAGCAGCGTCGACGGAAACACCGGGGAGCTGTTTTTT. Its protein product is CASSVDGNTGELFF.

This chain links TRBV18 with TRBJ1-1; TRBD1 agrees at 8 bases. The V gene end was trimmed by 6 bases and the J gene end by 2 bases; junction bases not matched to a gene: 11. In germline, CDR1 is KGHSH, CDR2 LQKENI. The CDR3 has 16 amino acids. The CDR3 spells CASSRVQGDLNTEAFF. CDR3 nucleotides: TGTGCCAGCTCTCGCGTACAGGGGGATTTAAACACTGAAGCTTTCTTT.

The chain uses TRBV5-1 and TRBJ1-1; TRBD1 aligns across 8 bases. CDR1 is SGHRS, CDR2 YFSETQ, per germline. The CDR3 loop spans 15 amino acids. Trimming removed 0 bases from V and 4 bases from J; junction bases left unmatched: 5. The CDR3 nucleotides read TGCGCCAGCAGCTTGGGTACAGGGGGTCTCACTGAAGCTTTCTTT. Protein sequence: CASSLGTGGLTEAFF.